The 14 T cell receptor beta chains presented below share a single source sample, sequenced in a study of blood T cell repertoires in COVID-19. Clones were sequenced by immunoSEQ multiplex PCR, and TCRdb holds only the in-frame ones, with some missing. Of about 210,000 clones in the sample, about four fifths were seen once. Source material: peripheral blood. Receptors were obtained from a woman between 50 and 59 years old with active or convalescent COVID-19.

This clone was seen only once. The chain uses TRBV5-6 and TRBJ2-2; possibly TRBD1 for D (6 bases). Trimming pared 0 bases from V and 7 bases from J, leaving 13 bases between. This CDR3 is built from 15 residues. CDR1 SGHDT and CDR2 YYEEEE come from the germline V gene. The CDR3 loop is CASSLDAGGNGELFF. Here the CDR3 DNA reads TGTGCCAGCAGCTTGGACGCTGGGGGCAACGGGGAGCTGTTTTTT.

The gene calls are TRBV12-3 or TRBV12-4 and TRBJ2-2; 8 bases align to TRBD1. CDR3 length: 13 residues. Trimming cost V 6 bases and J 8 bases; bases outside gene matches: 5. Here the CDR3 reads CASRAGGTGELFF. CDR3 nucleotide sequence: TGTGCCAGCAGGGCAGGGGGCACAGGGGAGCTGTTTTTT.

The J gene is TRBJ2-3, the V gene TRBV24-1; 7 positions match TRBD2. This CDR3 comprises 14 residues. Germline V lookup: CDR1 KGHDR, CDR2 SFDVKD. The junction had 5 bases not matched to a gene; V was cut back by 7 bases and J by 2 bases. The CDR3 DNA reads as TGTGCCACCAGGGGAGCGGGGATCACAGATACGCAGTATTTT. It encodes CATRGAGITDTQYF.

In its sample, this clone was seen a few times. The chain links TRBV6-6 to TRBJ2-1; D unclear. V was shortened by 5 bases and J by 2 bases, with 10 bases between the two germline ends. Germline V gene data show CDR1 as MNHNY and CDR2 as SVGAGI (reference sequence). The CDR3 runs to 14 residues. DNA of the CDR3: TGTGCCAGCAGTCCCCTTCCAGCCTACAATGAGCAGTTCTTC. It codes for CASSPLPAYNEQFF.

V usage is TRBV5-4 and J usage is TRBJ1-6, with 8 positions matching TRBD1. V lost 6 bases to trimming and J lost 2 bases; unmatched junction nucleotides: 4. This CDR3 region has 15 residues. Germline V gene data show CDR1 as SGHNT and CDR2 as YYREEE (reference sequence). CDR3 sequence (DNA): TGTGCCAGCAAACAGGGGGTTGCCTATAATTCACCCCTCCACTTT. This encodes CASKQGVAYNSPLHF.

The gene calls are TRBV2 and TRBJ1-6, with 9 bases lining up with TRBD1. The CDR3 has 13 residues. The V gene end was trimmed by 6 bases and the J gene end by 7 bases; junction bases not matched to a gene: 1. The germline gives CDR1 SNHLY, CDR2 FYNNEI. The CDR3 bases are TGTGCCAGCAGGGGGACAGGGAATTCACCCCTCCACTTT. Amino acid sequence: CASRGTGNSPLHF.

This sequence joins TRBV3-1 (or the pseudogene TRBV3-2) and TRBJ1-2, with D maybe TRBD1 (6 bases). Germline lookup yields CDR1 LGHDT and CDR2 YNNKEL (reference sequence). The CDR3 is made up of 14 amino acids. Trimming removed 4 bases from V and 4 bases from J, with 13 bases in between. For the CDR3, the DNA is TGTGCCAGCAGCCTTGGACAGATGGGCTATGGCTACACCTTC. Protein: CASSLGQMGYGYTF.

This rearrangement joins TRBV18 to TRBJ1-1; D uncertain. The CDR3 consists of 14 residues. CDR1 and CDR2 from the germline V gene are KGHSH and LQKENI. With 1 base removed from V and 1 base from J, the gap between germline ends came to 7 bases. This chain's CDR3 is CASSPRRGNTEAFF. DNA of the CDR3: TGTGCCAGCTCACCACGGCGAGGGAACACTGAAGCTTTCTTT.

A remark on this clone: Different DNA sequences within this sample yield the same CDR3. The CDR3 DNA follows: TGTGCCAGCTCACCAGGGCTAGCGGGGGGAGGCGATGAGCAGTTCTTC. Protein: CASSPGLAGGGDEQFF. V and J are TRBV18 and TRBJ2-1, with 11 bases matching TRBD2. The length of the CDR3 is 16 residues. Trimming at V came to 2 bases and at J to 8 bases, leaving 8 bases not matched to a gene. Germline lookup yields CDR1 KGHSH and CDR2 LQKENI.

The chain combines TRBV5-1 with TRBJ2-3, with TRBD2 matching 9 bases. Germline loops: CDR1 SGHRS, CDR2 YFSETQ. The CDR3 sequence is 16 residues long. V was pared by 0 bases and J by 1 base, with 3 bases of the junction left unmatched. The CDR3 coding sequence is TGCGCCAGCAGCTTGGGGCGGGAGGGTCGCACAGATACGCAGTATTTT. Amino acid sequence: CASSLGREGRTDTQYF.

CDR3 loop: CASSPSRSDEQYF. CDR3 DNA: TGTGCCAGCAGCCCTAGCCGGAGCGACGAGCAGTACTTC. The V gene is TRBV7-6, the J gene TRBJ2-7; weak D call: TRBD2 (5 bases). Germline values: CDR1 SGHVS, CDR2 FNYEAQ. The CDR3 has 13 residues. Trimming took 5 bases from V and 5 from J, leaving 13 bases between them.

The J gene is TRBJ2-1, the V gene TRBV7-3; 7 nucleotides agree with TRBD2. CDR1 and CDR2 from the germline V gene are SGHTA and FQGTGA. The CDR3 has 13 amino acids. The V segment lost 8 bases and the J segment 2 bases; nucleotides outside the gene matches: 3. The DNA of the CDR3 is TGTGCCAGCGGGGCGGGAGCCTACAATGAGCAGTTCTTC. Translation gives CASGAGAYNEQFF.

This chain uses TRBV28 with TRBJ1-2, with 8 bases identical to TRBD1. Germline lookup yields CDR1 MDHEN and CDR2 SYDVKM. CDR3 size: 14 residues. The J segment lost 3 bases and the V segment lost 10 bases, leaving 10 bases of the junction unmatched. The CDR3 region has the DNA TGTGCCACTATATCGACAGGGGATTACTATGGCTACACCTTC. The encoded protein is CATISTGDYYGYTF.

Points on this clone: The identical CDR3 is also encoded by other nucleotide sequences in the sample. The chain carries TRBV2 and TRBJ2-7, with 7 bases that match TRBD1. The CDR3 is made up of 12 amino acids. V was clipped by 6 bases and J by 2 bases; unmatched bases: 1. Germline loops: CDR1 SNHLY, CDR2 FYNNEI. The CDR3 region is CASRQGTYEQYF. The CDR3 region has the DNA TGTGCCAGCAGACAGGGGACCTACGAGCAGTACTTC.